Listed below are T cell receptor beta chains from one sample, sequenced in a study of synovial regulatory T cells in juvenile arthritis. Produced via immunoSEQ multiplex PCR; TCRdb's table is partial and in-frame only. The sample has around 9,500 clones; the top ten hold roughly 1.9%. The sample consisted of Treg cells from blood. These receptors were obtained from a donor aged 2-30 years with juvenile idiopathic arthritis. The CDR3 runs from the conserved cysteine through the conserved F or W. The order of the fields is V gene, J gene, clone size, CDR3 protein. The size entry is marked missing in some rows and otherwise reads once, few, many or a size class.

>TRBV10-3|TRBJ1-3|medium-sized
CAISEGLRRNTIYF
>TRBV9|TRBJ2-1|-
CASSATDWPGGEQFF
>TRBV12-5|TRBJ1-5|-
CASGFGNYRVVSDQPQHF
>TRBV6-6|TRBJ1-5|-
CASRQTGALNQPQHF
>TRBV4-2|TRBJ2-4|-
CASSQVTTGGRMDLENIQYF
>TRBV12-5|TRBJ1-3|medium-sized
CASGLVIVGGSGNTIYF
>TRBV2|TRBJ2-1|-
CASSEHASGSKTSYNEQFF
>TRBV5-1|TRBJ2-1|-
CASSWTGPNSYNEQFF
>TRBV5-4|TRBJ1-2|medium-sized
CASSFVQGARGYTF
>TRBV19|TRBJ1-1|-
CASSIDRGNTEAFF
>TRBV7-8|TRBJ2-7|-
CASSLGLRDFLSYEQYF
>TRBV5-1|TRBJ1-1|medium-sized
CASSSGGEGNTEAFF
>TRBV18|TRBJ2-7|-
CASSPPTGYTYEQYF
>TRBV10-3|TRBJ1-1|-
CAISRTGLNTEAFF
>TRBV19|TRBJ1-1|-
CASSIVDTEAFF
>TRBV28|TRBJ1-3|-
CASSFGGRGNTIYF
>TRBV6-6|TRBJ2-1|-
CASLAGPYNEQFF
>TRBV30|TRBJ2-7|-
CAWSLTGPREQYF
>TRBV7-8|TRBJ1-2|-
CASSLIGTGGAEAYGYTF
>TRBV5-1|TRBJ2-5|-
CASSLIGAWETQYF
>TRBV29-1|TRBJ1-1|-
CSSLRGDTEAFF
>TRBV2|TRBJ1-2|-
CASRMEIRYGYTF
>TRBV6-6|TRBJ2-6|medium-sized
CASSTTGVGGANVLTF
>TRBV7-9|TRBJ2-5|-
CASSLALSLDYEQYF
>TRBV5-6|TRBJ1-2|-
CASSLEGLRGYTF
>TRBV30|TRBJ1-5|-
CAWSVLHSNQPQHF
>TRBV10-3|TRBJ2-7|-
CAISAPSGSRYEQYF
>TRBV4-3|TRBJ2-4|medium-sized
CASSQGRNTGLAGQNIQYF
>TRBV2|TRBJ2-1|-
CASTRQPYNEQFF
>TRBV21-1|TRBJ1-1|-
CASNPTGNAKEAFF